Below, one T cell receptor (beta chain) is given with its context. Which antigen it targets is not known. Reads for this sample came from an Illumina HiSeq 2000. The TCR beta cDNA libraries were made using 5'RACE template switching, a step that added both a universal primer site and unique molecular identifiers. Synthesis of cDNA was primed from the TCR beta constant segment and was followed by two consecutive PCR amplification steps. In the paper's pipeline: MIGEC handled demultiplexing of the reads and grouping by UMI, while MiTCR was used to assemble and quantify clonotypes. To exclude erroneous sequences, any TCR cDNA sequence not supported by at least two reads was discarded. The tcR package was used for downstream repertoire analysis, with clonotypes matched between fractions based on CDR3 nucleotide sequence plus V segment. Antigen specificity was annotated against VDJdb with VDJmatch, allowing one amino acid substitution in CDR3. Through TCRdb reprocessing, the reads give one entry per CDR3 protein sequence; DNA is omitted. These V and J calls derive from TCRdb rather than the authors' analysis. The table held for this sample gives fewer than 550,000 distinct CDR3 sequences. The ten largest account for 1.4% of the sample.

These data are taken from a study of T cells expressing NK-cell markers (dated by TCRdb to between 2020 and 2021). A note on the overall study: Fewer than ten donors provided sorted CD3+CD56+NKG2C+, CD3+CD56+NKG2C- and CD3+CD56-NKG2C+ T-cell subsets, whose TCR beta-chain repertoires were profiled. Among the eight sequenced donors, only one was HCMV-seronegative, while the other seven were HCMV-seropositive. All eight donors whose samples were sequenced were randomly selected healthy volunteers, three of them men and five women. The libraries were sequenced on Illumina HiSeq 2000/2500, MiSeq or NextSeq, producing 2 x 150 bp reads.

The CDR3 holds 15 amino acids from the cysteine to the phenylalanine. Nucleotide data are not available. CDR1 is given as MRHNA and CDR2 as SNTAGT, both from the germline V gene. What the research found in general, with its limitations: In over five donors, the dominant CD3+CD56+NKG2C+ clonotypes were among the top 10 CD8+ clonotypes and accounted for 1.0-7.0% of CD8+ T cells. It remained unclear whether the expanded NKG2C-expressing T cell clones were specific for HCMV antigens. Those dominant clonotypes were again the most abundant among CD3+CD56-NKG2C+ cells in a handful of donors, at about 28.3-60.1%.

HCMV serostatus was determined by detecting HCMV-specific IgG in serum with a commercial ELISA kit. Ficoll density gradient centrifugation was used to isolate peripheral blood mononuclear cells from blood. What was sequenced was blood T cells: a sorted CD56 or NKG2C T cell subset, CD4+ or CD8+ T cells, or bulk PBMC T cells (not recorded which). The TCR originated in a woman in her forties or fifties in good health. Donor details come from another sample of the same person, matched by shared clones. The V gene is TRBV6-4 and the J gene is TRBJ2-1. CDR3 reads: CASSEDLGTYNEQFF.